The 28 T cell receptor beta chains below were found in one sample sequenced in a study of CD4+ T cells in melanoma. Assay used: immunoSEQ multiplex PCR; TCRdb lists only in-frame clones, some missing. The table has some 7,100 clones, 45% to 55% seen once; the top ten hold 16%. Sequencing was done on a sample of cells from a culture (not recorded whether cultured in vitro). These TCRs come from a human donor with melanoma.

J is TRBJ1-3 and V is TRBV6-5; a possible D gene is TRBD1 (5 bases). Per germline, CDR1 MNHEY and CDR2 SVGAGI. The CDR3 covers 14 residues. The V gene lost 5 bases and the J gene lost 2 bases, with 10 bases spanning the gap. CDR3 DNA sequence: TGTGCCAGCAGTGCTCGGGGGGCTGGAAACACCATATATTTT. As protein: CASSARGAGNTIYF.

This clone was detected only a few times. This chain joins TRBV7-9 and TRBJ2-1; the match to TRBD2 covers 13 bases. The CDR3 spans 18 residues. Per germline, CDR1 SEHNR and CDR2 FQNEAQ (reference sequence). With 0 bases clipped from V and 7 bases from J, the junction kept 9 bases outside the gene matches. CDR3 nucleotide sequence: TGTGCCAGCAGCTTAGCAGTCCCGACTAGCGGGGGGAAGAATGAGCAGTTCTTC. Encoded protein: CASSLAVPTSGGKNEQFF.

This clone has only a few counts. This chain connects TRBV5-1 to TRBJ2-7, with 8 positions matching TRBD1. This CDR3 spans 14 amino acids. Losses at the gene ends were 3 bases for V and 3 bases for J; bases not matched to a gene: 5. Germline V gene lookup returns CDR1 SGHRS and CDR2 YFSETQ. Written as DNA, the CDR3 is TGCGCCAGCAGCTCGGGACAGGCCGTCTACGAGCAGTACTTC. Encoded protein: CASSSGQAVYEQYF.

This clone was counted only a few times. The chain uses TRBV4-2 and TRBJ1-2, with TRBD1 matching over 8 bases. The CDR3 consists of 17 residues. The junction had 16 bases not matched to a gene; V was cut back by 2 bases and J by 8 bases. The germline V gene encodes CDR1 LGHNA and CDR2 YNFKEQ. CDR3 sequence reads: CASSQPLQGARAGGYTF. The CDR3, as DNA: TGTGCCAGCAGCCAACCCCTGCAGGGGGCCCGGGCAGGAGGCTACACCTTC.

V gene TRBV6-1 combines with J gene TRBJ1-2; D remains ambiguous. CDR3 length: 14 amino acids. The V end lost 1 base, the J end lost 5 bases, and 11 bases lay between the germline ends. CDR1 and CDR2 (germline): MNHNS, SASEGT. CDR3 sequence: CASSEGGGWYGYTF. Written as DNA, the CDR3 is TGTGCCAGCAGTGAAGGTGGTGGGTGGTATGGCTACACCTTC.

The genes are TRBV6-5 and TRBJ1-5; D ambiguous. Germline V lookup: CDR1 MNHEY, CDR2 SVGAGI. V lost 2 bases to trimming and J lost 7 bases, with 15 bases between them. The CDR3 is made up of 15 amino acids. Here the CDR3 DNA reads TGTGCCAGCAGTTACGGTAGGAGTCCGAAGCAGCCCCAGCATTTT. It encodes CASSYGRSPKQPQHF.

This clone was seen a single time. The J gene is TRBJ2-3, the V gene TRBV7-8, with D possibly TRBD1 on 5 matching bases. Germline loops: CDR1 SGHVS, CDR2 FQNEAQ. The CDR3 is 16 amino acids. V was shortened by 4 bases and J by 2 bases, with 16 bases between the two germline ends. CDR3 DNA sequence: TGTGCCAGCAGCTCAGAGATCAGGGTCCCCACAGATACGCAGTATTTT. Residues: CASSSEIRVPTDTQYF.

V and J are TRBV15 and TRBJ2-5, with TRBD2 matching over 11 bases. The junction had 4 bases not matched to a gene; V was cut back by 0 bases and J by 4 bases. Per germline, CDR1 LNHNV and CDR2 YYDKDF (reference sequence). The CDR3 sequence is 16 residues long. The CDR3: CATSREKTSGAETQYF. As DNA, the CDR3 is TGTGCCACCAGCAGAGAGAAGACTAGCGGGGCAGAGACCCAGTACTTC. The full variable domain, rest sourced from reference TRBV15 and TRBJ2-5, is DAMVIQNPRYQVTQFGKPVTLSCSQTLNHNVMYWYQQKSSQAPKLLFHYYDKDFNNEADTPDNFQSRRPNTSFCFLDIRSPGLGDTAMYLCATSREKTSGAETQYFGPGTRLLVL.

V gene TRBV11-2 combines with J gene TRBJ2-7; D is possibly TRBD2 (7 bases). The germline CDR1 and CDR2 sequences are SGHAT and FQNNGV. V was pared by 1 base and J by 7 bases, with 23 bases between. This CDR3 has 17 amino acids. The CDR3 spells CASSLGGAGTTAWEQYF. CDR3 bases: TGTGCCAGCAGCTTAGGGGGGGCCGGGACTACCGCCTGGGAGCAGTACTTC.

The rearrangement uses TRBV5-6 and TRBJ2-3; D could derive from TRBD1 or TRBD2 (5 bases each). The germline V and J ends were trimmed by 3 bases and 2 bases, with 13 bases remaining between them. Germline assignment: CDR1 SGHDT and CDR2 YYEEEE. This CDR3 is built from 15 residues. This CDR3 is CASSWGNSDTDTQYF. The CDR3 region has the DNA TGTGCCAGCAGCTGGGGGAACAGTGACACAGATACGCAGTATTTT.

The gene calls are TRBV30 and TRBJ2-7; D may be TRBD1 (6 bases). The V and J ends lost 1 base and 4 bases respectively, with 14 bases between them. This CDR3 comprises 14 residues. CDR1 and CDR2 (germline): GTSNPN, SVGIG (reference sequence). Here the CDR3 DNA reads TGTGCCTGGAGTGACGGTGTCAGGGGATACGAGCAGTACTTC. It translates to CAWSDGVRGYEQYF.

This rearrangement joins TRBV6-1 to TRBJ1-2; 7 bases are shared with TRBD1. The CDR3 consists of 13 residues. CDR1 is MNHNS and CDR2 is SASEGT in the germline V gene. Trimming cost V 6 bases and J 8 bases; bases outside gene matches: 9. The CDR3 DNA is TGTGCCAGCAGAGAACAGGGGTTCGACGGCTACACCTTC. This codes for CASREQGFDGYTF.

The chain carries TRBV15 and TRBJ1-6; D unresolved. The CDR3 sequence is 13 residues long. Germline V gives CDR1 LNHNV, CDR2 YYDKDF (reference sequence). V was cut by 1 base and J by 6 bases, with 4 bases left in between. CDR3 region: CATSRVPNSPLHF. DNA for the CDR3: TGTGCCACCAGCAGAGTCCCTAATTCACCCCTCCACTTT.

This rearrangement joins TRBV25-1 to TRBJ1-1; the D gene is possibly TRBD1 (6 bases). The CDR3 extends over 14 amino acids. Per germline, CDR1 MGHDK and CDR2 SYGVNS. Trimming shortened V by 0 bases and J by 4 bases, and 9 bases separated the two germline ends. CDR3 sequence (DNA): TGTGCCAGCAGTGAATATATGGGGGCCACTGAAGCTTTCTTT. The encoded protein is CASSEYMGATEAFF.

This clone was seen a few times. This rearrangement joins TRBV6-1 to TRBJ2-3, with D unclear. This CDR3 is 15 amino acids long. The ends were cut back, 4 bases at V and 0 bases at J, with 11 bases in the middle. From germline, CDR1 is MNHNS and CDR2 SASEGT. Here the CDR3 reads CASSGAVTSTDTQYF. The CDR3 coding sequence is TGTGCCAGCAGTGGGGCCGTTACTAGCACAGATACGCAGTATTTT.

V and J are TRBV6-5 and TRBJ1-2; no firm D call. V shed 2 bases and J shed 2 bases, with 6 bases lying between them. CDR3 length: 13 amino acids. The germline V gene has CDR1 MNHEY and CDR2 SVGAGI. The CDR3: CASSYEGNYGYTF. DNA of the CDR3: TGTGCCAGCAGTTACGAAGGGAACTATGGCTACACCTTC.

V and J are TRBV4-1 and TRBJ1-2; D gene unclear. CDR1 and CDR2 from the germline V gene are MGHRA and YSYEKL. This CDR3 spans 13 amino acids. Deletions cut 10 bases from V and 1 base from J, with 13 bases between. The CDR3 region is CAIRWTGNYGYTF. Written as DNA, the CDR3 is TGCGCCATTCGGTGGACCGGTAACTATGGCTACACCTTC.

This clone was recorded a few times. The chain links TRBV5-1 to TRBJ1-2; 11 bases are a match to TRBD1. This CDR3 comprises 14 residues. Germline V lookup: CDR1 SGHRS, CDR2 YFSETQ. V trimming: 4 bases; J trimming: 8 bases; junction bases outside the gene matches: 7. The DNA for the CDR3 is TGCGCCAGCAGCATGGGACAGGGGGAAGGCGGCTACACCTTC. As protein: CASSMGQGEGGYTF.

The J gene is TRBJ2-7, the V gene TRBV4-1; 8 positions match TRBD1. CDR1 and CDR2 from the germline V gene are MGHRA and YSYEKL. CDR3 size: 12 residues. V shed 3 bases and J 6 bases; nucleotides not matched to a gene: 1. The CDR3 coding sequence is TGCGCCAGCAGCCAGGACAGGGTCGAGCAGTACTTC. It is translated as CASSQDRVEQYF.

The rearrangement joins TRBV10-2 to TRBJ1-1; D not certain. Per germline, CDR1 WSHSY and CDR2 SAAADI. Trimming took off 6 bases at V and 2 bases at J, with 4 bases between the two ends. The CDR3 contains 11 residues. In nucleotides, the CDR3 is TGCGCCAGCAGAGATAACACTGAAGCTTTCTTT. Translated: CASRDNTEAFF.

The chain carries TRBV5-1 and TRBJ1-1; maybe TRBD1 (5 bases). Per germline, CDR1 SGHRS and CDR2 YFSETQ. This CDR3 is built from 15 residues. The germline V and J ends were trimmed by 1 base and 5 bases, with 15 bases remaining between them. The CDR3 spells CASSLRLGAETEAFF. CDR3 in DNA: TGCGCCAGCAGCTTGAGGTTAGGGGCGGAAACTGAAGCTTTCTTT.

This clone was seen a few times. The chain couples TRBV2 to TRBJ1-6; D unclear. Germline assignment: CDR1 SNHLY and CDR2 FYNNEI. This CDR3 has 13 residues. Deletions cut 6 bases from V and 8 bases from J, with 11 bases between. This chain's CDR3 is CASSASPYSPLHF. The CDR3 DNA follows: TGTGCCAGCAGCGCCTCCCCCTATTCACCCCTCCACTTT.

This clone has just a few counts. The chain combines TRBV6-1 with TRBJ1-5; maybe TRBD1 (5 bases). V dropped 3 bases and J dropped 9 bases, with 12 bases sitting between them. The CDR3 has 13 amino acids. From germline, CDR1 is MNHNS and CDR2 SASEGT. This CDR3 is CASSDRDFMPQHF. The CDR3 DNA reads TGTGCCAGCAGTGACAGGGATTTTATGCCCCAGCATTTT.

The rearrangement links TRBV29-1 to TRBJ1-1; D unclear. The CDR3 contains 15 residues. Germline CDR1 reads SQVTM; CDR2 reads ANQGSEA. V gave up 4 bases and J gave up 5 bases, with 20 bases separating them. The CDR3 protein is CSVGGKLGKGTEAFF. DNA for the CDR3: TGCAGCGTTGGGGGAAAACTGGGTAAGGGAACTGAAGCTTTCTTT.

The rearrangement uses TRBV6-1 and TRBJ1-1; D not certain. From germline, CDR1 is MNHNS and CDR2 SASEGT. V lost 5 bases to trimming and J lost 7 bases, with 14 bases between them. The CDR3 has 13 amino acids. The CDR3 loop reads CASSPWPGSEAFF. CDR3 sequence (DNA): TGTGCCAGCAGTCCCTGGCCCGGGAGTGAAGCTTTCTTT.

The rearrangement joins TRBV30 to TRBJ1-2; TRBD1 aligns across 11 bases. The ends lost 2 bases at V and 6 bases at J; junction bases unmatched: 11. Germline V gene data show CDR1 as GTSNPN and CDR2 as SVGIG (reference sequence). CDR3 length: 16 amino acids. In DNA form, the CDR3 reads TGTGCCTGGAGTCCCGGGAAGGGACAGGGGGTTAATGGCTACACCTTC. Residues: CAWSPGKGQGVNGYTF.

The chain uses TRBV5-6 and TRBJ1-1; D not certain. V lost 0 bases, J lost 1 base, and 10 bases lay in between. Germline V gives CDR1 SGHDT, CDR2 YYEEEE. The CDR3 has 15 residues. CDR3 loop: CASSLAGRPNTEAFF. The CDR3, as DNA: TGTGCCAGCAGCTTGGCTGGCAGGCCGAACACTGAAGCTTTCTTT.

This clone showed up just a few times. The rearrangement joins TRBV30 to TRBJ1-1; D not certain. CDR1 and CDR2 from the germline V gene are GTSNPN and SVGIG (reference sequence). This CDR3 has 11 residues. V was cut by 4 bases and J by 11 bases, with 14 bases left in between. CDR3 in DNA: TGTGCCTGGAAAGGGCCTGGGTCGGCTTTCTTT. Encoded protein: CAWKGPGSAFF.